This T cell receptor (beta chain) was sequenced in a study of blood T cells in healthy people across ages. Each of the donors had 8 to 10 milliliters of peripheral blood drawn into EDTA-treated Vacutainer tubes. Total RNA amounts of at least 5.5 micrograms were extracted per sample. This CDR3 spans 11 amino acids. Germline V gene lookup returns CDR1 SQVTM and CDR2 ANQGSEA. V lost 8 bases, J lost 6 bases, and 11 bases lay in between. A J-beta primer mix and a sample-barcoded 5' primer were used in a second PCR of roughly 7 to 12 cycles. Via MiXCR, TCRdb re-called the 5' RACE reads, giving one row per CDR3 protein. The sample includes 700,000 to 900,000 distinct CDR3 sequences, roughly 25% of them seen just once. This same sample was also part of a study on T cells of mothers and their children. That source adds: Whatever RNA was extracted went entirely into cDNA synthesis, at about 1.5 ug per 15 ul. Slightly, though not significantly, more overlap was seen in related than in unrelated mother-child pairs.

The TCR was taken from a boy younger than 18 in good health. This chain uses TRBV29-1 with TRBJ2-1, with D hard to call. Sequenced input: blood. The CDR3 region has the DNA TGCAGCCCCCGAGTTTCCAATGAGCAGTTCTTC. Translating it yields CSPRVSNEQFF.